The clone carrying this T cell receptor beta chain was seen only a few times. Its cognate antigen is unknown. This CDR3 contains 15 residues. In germline, CDR1 is SGHTA, CDR2 FQGTGA. V dropped 6 bases and J dropped 4; count of bases not matched to a gene: 9. This sample stems from a study of cytomegalovirus exposure and HLA in healthy donors. The wider study: Later, an analysis reported that the 120 or so validation repertoires had used the same platform as the 666 first-cohort repertoires.

The method was immunoSEQ multiplex PCR; TCRdb's version includes in-frame clones alone and lacks a portion of them. The profile shows about 270,000 clones, about 86% of them singletons. Study conclusions and caveats: A list of 150 or so TCR beta chains associated with cytomegalovirus was given. In the roughly 110 validation repertoires, approximately 93% of cluster scores exceeded 0, per a later analysis. Cytomegalovirus status was reportedly diagnosed by the classifier with high sensitivity and specificity.

The chain uses TRBV7-3 and TRBJ2-3, with 8 bases aligning to TRBD1. This TCR was recovered from a woman aged 18-35 years in good health and CMV-seronegative. The sequencing sample was made of PBMCs. The CDR3 region has the DNA TGTGCCAGCAGTTCAGGGGGCGGGGCGGCAGATACGCAGTATTTT. Translating gives CASSSGGGAADTQYF.